A single sample gave rise to the 9 T cell receptor delta chains below, sequenced in a study of Vδ1+ human thymocytes. RNA was extracted from the cells and then reverse transcribed. Pooled V-gene forward primers with one constant-region reverse primer generated the CDR3 amplicons by multiplex PCR. TCRdb called clones from the multiplex PCR reads again using CATT. Of about 25,000 delta-chain clones in the sample, around 7.4% were seen once. Study results and caveats: Thymic TRG and TRD repertoires appeared highly polyclonal.

Their antigens remain unidentified. Sequencing used Vdelta1+ gamma-delta thymocytes from the thymus. Subset denoted: FACS-sorted CD3+ TCRalphabeta- TCRVdelta1+ TCRVdelta2- thymocytes. These receptors were obtained from a girl under three years old who had congenital heart surgery.

In its sample, this clone was seen a few times. This sequence joins TRDV1 and TRDJ1, with 9 positions matching TRDD3. V was clipped by 1 base and J by 5 bases; unmatched bases: 11. In germline, CDR1 is TSWWSYY, CDR2 QGS. This CDR3 has 17 residues. CDR3 sequence (DNA): TGTGCTCTTGGGGAACGAGACCGAGTGGGGGATAAGGATAAACTCATCTTT. Residues: CALGERDRVGDKDKLIF.

This clone turned up a few times. The chain joins TRDV1 to TRDJ1; the D gene is possibly TRDD2 (6 bases). Germline values: CDR1 TSWWSYY, CDR2 QGS. This CDR3 is 15 amino acids long. The ends were cut back, 3 bases at V and 7 bases at J, with 18 bases in the middle. CDR3 amino acids: CALGDQNLLPPKLIF. CDR3 DNA: TGTGCTCTTGGGGACCAGAACCTACTTCCTCCTAAACTCATCTTT.

This clone was found a few times. The chain is built from TRDV1 and TRDJ1; 10 nucleotides agree with TRDD3. V trimming: 4 bases; J trimming: 4 bases; junction bases outside the gene matches: 24. Germline values: CDR1 TSWWSYY, CDR2 QGS. The CDR3 covers 21 residues. The DNA for the CDR3 is TGTGCTCTTGGGGGTTGCCGTTTTCCCTGTACTGGGGGATGGGTGAGCGATAAACTCATCTTT. Its translation: CALGGCRFPCTGGWVSDKLIF.

This clone was counted between two and nine times. The chain combines TRDV1 with TRDJ1, with D unresolved. V lost 1 base and J lost 3, with 9 bases in between. The CDR3 totals 14 residues. Germline V CDR1 and CDR2: TSWWSYY, QGS. The CDR3: CALGEPSVADKLIF. DNA for the CDR3: TGTGCTCTTGGGGAACCATCCGTCGCCGATAAACTCATCTTT.

In this sample, this clone turned up a few times. V and J are TRDV1 and TRDJ1, with TRDD3 matching over 11 bases. V lost 0 bases, J lost 0 bases, and 21 bases stayed unmatched. Germline lookup yields CDR1 TSWWSYY and CDR2 QGS. The CDR3 length is 23 residues. The CDR3 sequence: CALGELSSHRYLGDTPYTDKLIF. The CDR3 bases are TGTGCTCTTGGGGAACTCTCTTCTCATCGTTATCTGGGGGATACACCGTACACCGATAAACTCATCTTT.

This clone was found a few times. The J gene is TRDJ1, the V gene TRDV1; 7 bases match TRDD3. The CDR3 loop spans 19 amino acids. Germline trimming cut 5 bases from V and 0 bases from J; bases unmatched to any gene: 18. Germline-derived CDR1 and CDR2 are TSWWSYY and QGS. CDR3 sequence (DNA): TGTGCTCTTGGGCCCAAAGGGGGATCCCATACACCGTACACCGATAAACTCATCTTT. Its translation: CALGPKGGSHTPYTDKLIF.

The chain couples TRDV1 to TRDJ1, with TRDD3 as a possible D gene (5 bases). V was pared by 6 bases and J by 6 bases, with 14 bases between. The CDR3 contains 13 residues. Per the germline V gene, CDR1 is TSWWSYY and CDR2 is QGS. In nucleotides, the CDR3 is TGTGCTCTTGGTAGCGACTACTGGCATAAACTCATCTTT. It encodes CALGSDYWHKLIF.

A few counts support this clone. This chain connects TRDV1 to TRDJ1; TRDD3 matches 11 bases. V was pared by 1 base and J by 3 bases, with 22 bases of the junction left unmatched. The CDR3 covers 22 residues. Germline lookup yields CDR1 TSWWSYY and CDR2 QGS. The CDR3 loop reads CALGEPPRGGLYWGIFPDKLIF. The CDR3 nucleotides are TGTGCTCTTGGGGAACCTCCCAGGGGAGGGCTGTACTGGGGGATATTCCCCGATAAACTCATCTTT.

The genes are TRDV1 and TRDJ1, with TRDD2 matching 7 bases. Trimming cost V 9 bases and J 3 bases; bases outside gene matches: 19. CDR3 length: 17 amino acids. Germline CDR1 and CDR2: TSWWSYY and QGS. CDR3 sequence reads: CALSARLPRFTSDKLIF. As DNA, the CDR3 is TGTGCTCTCTCAGCCAGACTTCCTAGGTTTACCTCCGATAAACTCATCTTT.